The clone carrying this TCR beta chain has a count of ten or more. The data derive from a study of beta chain features in type 1 diabetes. The authors reverse transcribed all of the isolated RNA, so sequencing captured expressed TCRB transcripts. Assay used: immunoSEQ multiplex PCR; TCRdb lists only in-frame clones, some missing. The data show hundreds of thousands of clones, with 14% seen just once and about 6.7% held by the top ten. The sequence came from a man aged 25 to 45 in good health. Sequenced input: central memory CD4+ T cells from blood.

CDR3 in amino acids: CASSKKGELFF. CDR3 in DNA: TGTGCCAGCAGTAAAAAGGGGGAGCTGTTTTTT. The chain has TRBV27 and TRBJ2-2; no clear D. The CDR3 extends over 11 amino acids. Trimming stripped 5 bases from V and 8 bases from J, with 6 bases between. Looked up from germline, CDR1 is MNHEY and CDR2 is SMNVEV (reference sequence).